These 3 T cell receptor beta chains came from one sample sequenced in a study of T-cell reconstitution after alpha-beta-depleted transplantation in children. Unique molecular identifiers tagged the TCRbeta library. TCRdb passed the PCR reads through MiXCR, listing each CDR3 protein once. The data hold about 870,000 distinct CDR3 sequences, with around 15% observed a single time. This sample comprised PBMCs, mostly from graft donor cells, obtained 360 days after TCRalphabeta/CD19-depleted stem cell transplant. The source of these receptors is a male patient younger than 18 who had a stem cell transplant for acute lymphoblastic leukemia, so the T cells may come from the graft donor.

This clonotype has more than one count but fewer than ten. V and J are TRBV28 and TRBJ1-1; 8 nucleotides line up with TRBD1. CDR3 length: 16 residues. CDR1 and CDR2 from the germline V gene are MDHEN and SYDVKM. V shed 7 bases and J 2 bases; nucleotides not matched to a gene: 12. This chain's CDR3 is CASTPRGRGVNTEAFF. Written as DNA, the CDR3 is TGTGCCAGCACCCCCAGGGGGCGTGGGGTAAACACTGAAGCTTTCTTT.

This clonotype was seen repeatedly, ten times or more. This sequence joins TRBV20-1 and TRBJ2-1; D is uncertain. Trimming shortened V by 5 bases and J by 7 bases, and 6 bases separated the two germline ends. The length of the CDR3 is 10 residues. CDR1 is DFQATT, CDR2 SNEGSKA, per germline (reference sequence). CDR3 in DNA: TGCAGTGCTCGTAAGAATGAGCAGTTCTTC. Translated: CSARKNEQFF.

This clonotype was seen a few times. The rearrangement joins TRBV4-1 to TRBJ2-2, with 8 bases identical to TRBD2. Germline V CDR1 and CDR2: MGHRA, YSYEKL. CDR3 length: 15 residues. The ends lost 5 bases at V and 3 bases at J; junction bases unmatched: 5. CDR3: CASSSPGGDTGELFF. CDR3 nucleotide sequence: TGCGCCAGCAGCTCGCCCGGGGGGGACACCGGGGAGCTGTTTTTT.